Shown below are 5 T cell receptor beta chains from a single sample sequenced in a study of neurological immune-mediated disorders. TCRdb re-derived calls from the 5' RACE reads in MiXCR, one entry per CDR3 protein. The table lists tens of thousands of distinct CDR3 sequences, approximately 14% of them singletons, with 6% to 7% in the top ten. Sequences were obtained from PBMCs. These receptors came from a woman aged 45 to 65 in good health.

This clonotype was seen only a few times. J is TRBJ1-4 and V is TRBV10-2; D possibly corresponds to TRBD1 (5 bases). CDR3 size: 14 residues. CDR1 is WSHSY, CDR2 SAAADI, per germline. V lost 10 bases and J lost 12, with 24 bases in between. The CDR3 sequence is CATRDGPPPVELFF. CDR3 coding DNA: TGCGCCACACGGGACGGACCGCCGCCGGTAGAACTGTTTTTT.

This clonotype showed up many times. The genes are TRBV2 and TRBJ1-1; D not certain. The CDR3 runs 13 residues. V was shortened by 8 bases and J by 0 bases, with 10 bases between the two germline ends. Germline CDR1 is SNHLY and CDR2 is FYNNEI. The CDR3 nucleotides are TGTGCCAGCTTGGGGTTACTGAACACTGAAGCTTTCTTT. It yields the protein CASLGLLNTEAFF.

This clonotype was counted at least ten times. The chain is built from TRBV20-1 and TRBJ2-5; 9 bases map to TRBD1. The CDR3 has 15 amino acids. Germline V gene lookup returns CDR1 DFQATT and CDR2 SNEGSKA (reference sequence). The junction had 13 bases not matched to a gene; V was cut back by 6 bases and J by 5 bases. This chain's CDR3 is CSAPLGTGSGETQYF. For the CDR3, the DNA is TGCAGTGCCCCGCTGGGGACAGGGAGCGGGGAGACCCAGTACTTC.

Many counts were recorded for this clonotype. This chain connects TRBV4-2 to TRBJ1-3, with D perhaps matching TRBD1 (5 bases). V was clipped by 0 bases and J by 4 bases, with 13 bases between them. The germline V gene has CDR1 LGHNA and CDR2 YNFKEQ. The CDR3 has 16 amino acids. CDR3 bases: TGTGCCAGCAGCCAAGATGTTTCAGGGACGGGAAACACCATATATTTT. Protein sequence: CASSQDVSGTGNTIYF.

This clonotype was counted many times. V and J are TRBV7-2 and TRBJ2-3, with D tentatively TRBD2 (5 bases). The germline gives CDR1 SGHTA, CDR2 FQGNSA. V was shortened by 4 bases and J by 4 bases, with 12 bases between the two germline ends. The CDR3 loop spans 14 amino acids. CDR3 region: CASSSDPRADTQYF. CDR3 bases: TGTGCCAGCAGCTCGGACCCGCGGGCAGATACGCAGTATTTT.